The clone carrying this T cell receptor (beta chain) turned up a few times. This sample is part of a study of blood T cells in healthy people across ages. The V and J ends lost 5 bases and 3 bases respectively, with 8 bases between them. The CDR3 totals 12 residues. Per germline, CDR1 DFQATT and CDR2 SNEGSKA (reference sequence). Using a J-beta primer mix together with a sample-barcoded 5' primer, a second PCR was run for about 6 to 12 cycles. A tag from a template-switch adaptor with 12 random nucleotides marked each cDNA molecule. TCRdb redid the calling of the 5' RACE reads with MiXCR, one entry per CDR3 protein. The repertoire has fewer than 750,000 distinct CDR3 sequences, 45% to 60% of them found once; the top ten carry around an eighth. The donors, healthy Caucasians from Russia, were aged roughly 6 to 100. Each individual donor underwent a draw of roughly 10 milliliters of peripheral blood. Total RNA extracted from each sample amounted to at least 5 micrograms.

The rearrangement links TRBV20-1 to TRBJ1-5; the D is unclear. Sequencing was done on a sample of blood. This sequence was found in an elderly woman in good health. The CDR3: CSAASYNQPQHF. In DNA form, the CDR3 reads TGCAGTGCTGCATCCTACAATCAGCCCCAGCATTTT.